The clone carrying this TCR beta chain was seen many times. Antigen specificity is unknown. This sample was included in a study of T-cell reconstitution after alpha-beta-depleted transplantation in children. Overall study findings and caveats: T-cell numbers and diversity, one year after transplant, stemmed largely from T cells that were newly produced. Surviving recipient T cells and thymic progenitors produced the high day-60 TCRbeta diversity seen in some patients.

V was shortened by 2 bases and J by 2 bases, with 7 bases between the two germline ends. The CDR3 consists of 13 residues. Unique molecular identifiers were incorporated when the TCRbeta library was constructed. One entry per CDR3 protein, called by TCRdb with MiXCR from the PCR reads. The sample consists of a few hundred thousand distinct CDR3 sequences, about a tenth of them appearing once. The V call is TRBV12-3 or TRBV12-4, the J call TRBJ2-7; maybe TRBD1 (6 bases). This receptor was taken from a boy younger than two with acute myeloid leukemia, due to receive a stem cell transplant. The specimen comprised PBMCs, sampled before TCRalphabeta/CD19-depleted stem cell transplant. The CDR3 here is CASSLRDTYEQYF. The CDR3 bases are TGTGCCAGCAGTTTAAGGGACACCTACGAGCAGTACTTC.